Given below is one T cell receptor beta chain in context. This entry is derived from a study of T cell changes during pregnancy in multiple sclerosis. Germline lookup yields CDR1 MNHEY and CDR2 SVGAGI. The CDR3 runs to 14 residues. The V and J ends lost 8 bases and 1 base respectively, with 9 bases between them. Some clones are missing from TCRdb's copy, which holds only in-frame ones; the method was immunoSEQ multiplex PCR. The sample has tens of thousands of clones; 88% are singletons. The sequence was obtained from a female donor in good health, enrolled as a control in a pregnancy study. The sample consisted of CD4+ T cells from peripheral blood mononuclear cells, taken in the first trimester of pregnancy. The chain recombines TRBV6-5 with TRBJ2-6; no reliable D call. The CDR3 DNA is TGTGCCAGCTCCCGAGCGTCTGGGGCCAACGTCCTGACTTTC. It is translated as CASSRASGANVLTF.